One sample yielded the 4 T cell receptor beta chains listed below, sequenced in a study of identical twins (dated by TCRdb to about 2016). Library creation used 5' RACE. Sequencing used an Illumina HiSeq 2000. TCRdb took the public reads, trimmed them with fastp at Q25, ran MiXCR for clone calling and kept in-frame beta chains. Rows with one shared CDR3 protein collapse into an entry with the most common genes and DNA. The sample table lists 400,000 to 500,000 distinct CDR3 sequences, less than 20% of them with a count of one. Clones ranked in the top ten supply roughly an eighth of the sample. Input material: naive T cells sorted from blood. What the cell subset or site label conveys for this sample: cells isolated with a human naive T-cell isolation kit. These receptors were taken from a man aged 45 to 65 in good health.

This clonotype was observed a handful of times. The rearrangement uses TRBV19 and TRBJ2-7; D not certain. V was clipped by 0 bases and J by 3 bases, with 6 bases between them. Germline V lookup: CDR1 LNHDA, CDR2 SQIVND (reference sequence). The CDR3 extends over 13 amino acids. The CDR3 DNA is TGTGCCAGTAGTATAGATCTCCTCTACGAGCAGTACTTC. This codes for CASSIDLLYEQYF. Drawing the rest from reference TRBV19 and TRBJ2-7, the complete variable domain is DGGITQSPKYLFRKEGQNVTLSCEQNLNHDAMYWYRQDPGQGLRLIYYSQIVNDFQKGDIAEGYSVSREKKESFPLTVTSAQKNPTAFYLCASSIDLLYEQYFGPGTRLTVT.

This clonotype showed up many times. This chain links TRBV29-1 with TRBJ2-7; no definite D call. Germline V gives CDR1 SQVTM, CDR2 ANQGSEA. The CDR3 loop spans 11 amino acids. The V end lost 2 bases, the J end lost 3 bases, and 5 bases lay between the germline ends. CDR3 amino acids: CSVERGYEQYF. Written as DNA, the CDR3 is TGCAGCGTTGAAAGAGGCTACGAGCAGTACTTC.

The rearrangement links TRBV12-3 or TRBV12-4 to TRBJ1-3, with D possibly TRBD1 on 6 matching bases. V dropped 4 bases and J dropped 0 bases, with 16 bases sitting between them. The CDR3 has 17 amino acids. In DNA form, the CDR3 reads TGTGCCAGCAGTTACGGGACACTTCGCTTCTCTGGAAACACCATATATTTT. It encodes CASSYGTLRFSGNTIYF.

This clonotype has just a few counts. The chain carries TRBV4-2 and TRBJ1-1; maybe TRBD1 (5 bases). The V gene's germline CDR1 is LGHNA and CDR2 YNFKEQ. This CDR3 is 15 amino acids long. Trimming took 5 bases from V and 3 from J, leaving 16 bases between them. CDR3 amino acids: CASSTQTGVYTEAFF. CDR3 DNA: TGTGCCAGCAGCACCCAGACGGGGGTGTACACTGAAGCTTTCTTT.